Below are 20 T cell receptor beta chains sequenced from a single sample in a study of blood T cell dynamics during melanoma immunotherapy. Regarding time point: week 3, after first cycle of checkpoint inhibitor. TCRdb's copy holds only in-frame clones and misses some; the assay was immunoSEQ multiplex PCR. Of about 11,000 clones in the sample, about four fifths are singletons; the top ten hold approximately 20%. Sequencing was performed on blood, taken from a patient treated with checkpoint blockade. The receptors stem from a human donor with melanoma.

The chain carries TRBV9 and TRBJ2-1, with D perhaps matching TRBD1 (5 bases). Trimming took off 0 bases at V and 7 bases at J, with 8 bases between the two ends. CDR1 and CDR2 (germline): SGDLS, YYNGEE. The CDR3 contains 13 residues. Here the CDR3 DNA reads TGTGCCAGCAGCGTAGGGTCAGGGAATGAGCAGTTCTTC. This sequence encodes CASSVGSGNEQFF.

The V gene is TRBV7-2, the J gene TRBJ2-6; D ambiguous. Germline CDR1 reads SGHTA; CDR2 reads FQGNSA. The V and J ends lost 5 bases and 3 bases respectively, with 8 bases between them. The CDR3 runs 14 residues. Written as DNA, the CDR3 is TGTGCCAGCAGCCTCTCCCGTGGGGCCAACGTCCTGACTTTC. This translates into CASSLSRGANVLTF.

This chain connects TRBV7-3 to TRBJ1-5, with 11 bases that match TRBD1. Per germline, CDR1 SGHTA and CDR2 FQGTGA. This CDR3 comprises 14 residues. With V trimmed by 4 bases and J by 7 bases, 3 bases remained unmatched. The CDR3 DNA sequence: TGTGCCAGCAGCTCGGGACAGGGGGGCCAGCCCCAGCATTTT. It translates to CASSSGQGGQPQHF.

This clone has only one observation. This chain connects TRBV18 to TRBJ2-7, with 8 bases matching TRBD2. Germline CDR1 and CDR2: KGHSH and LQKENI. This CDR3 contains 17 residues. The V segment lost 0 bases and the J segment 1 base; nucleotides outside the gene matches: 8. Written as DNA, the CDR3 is TGTGCCAGCTCACCACCGTCGGCGGGGGGTCAATCCTACGAGCAGTACTTC. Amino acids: CASSPPSAGGQSYEQYF.

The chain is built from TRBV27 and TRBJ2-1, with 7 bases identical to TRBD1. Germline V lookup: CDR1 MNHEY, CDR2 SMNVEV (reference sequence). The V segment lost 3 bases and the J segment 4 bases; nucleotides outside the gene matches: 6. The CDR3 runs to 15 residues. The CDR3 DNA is TGTGCCAGCAGTTTTTCGGGACAGATTTACAATGAGCAGTTCTTC. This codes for CASSFSGQIYNEQFF.

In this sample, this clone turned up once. The DNA for the CDR3 is TGTGCCAGCAGCACGTTGACTAGTTCAGATACGCAGTATTTT. Its translation: CASSTLTSSDTQYF. This chain connects TRBV7-2 to TRBJ2-3; possibly TRBD2 for D (6 bases). Germline V gene data show CDR1 as SGHTA and CDR2 as FQGNSA. V dropped 5 bases and J dropped 4 bases, with 13 bases sitting between them. The CDR3 sequence is 14 residues long.

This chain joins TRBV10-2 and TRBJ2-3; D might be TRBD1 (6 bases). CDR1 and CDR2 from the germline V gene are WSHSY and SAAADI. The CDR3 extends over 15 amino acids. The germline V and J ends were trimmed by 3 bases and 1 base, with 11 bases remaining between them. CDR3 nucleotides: TGCGCCAGCAGTGACAGGACAGAAGGCACAGATACGCAGTATTTT. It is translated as CASSDRTEGTDTQYF.

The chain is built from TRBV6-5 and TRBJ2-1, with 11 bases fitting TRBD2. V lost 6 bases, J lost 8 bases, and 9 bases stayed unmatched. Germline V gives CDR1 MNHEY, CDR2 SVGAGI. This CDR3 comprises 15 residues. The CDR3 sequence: CASSHVAGGPYEQFF. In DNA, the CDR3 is TGTGCCAGCAGCCACGTAGCGGGAGGGCCGTATGAGCAGTTCTTC.

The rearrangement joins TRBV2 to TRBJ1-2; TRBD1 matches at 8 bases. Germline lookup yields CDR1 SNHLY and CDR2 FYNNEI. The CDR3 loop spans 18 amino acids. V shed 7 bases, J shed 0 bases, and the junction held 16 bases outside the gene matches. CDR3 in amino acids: CASTLKVGTGGPNYGYTF. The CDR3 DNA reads TGTGCCAGCACCCTAAAGGTGGGGACAGGCGGTCCTAACTATGGCTACACCTTC. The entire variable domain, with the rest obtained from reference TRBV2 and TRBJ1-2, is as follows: EPEVTQTPSHQVTQMGQEVILRCVPISNHLYFYWYRQILGQKVEFLVSFYNNEISEKSEIFDDQFSVERPDGSNFTLKIRSTKLEDSAMYFCASTLKVGTGGPNYGYTFGSGTRLTVV.

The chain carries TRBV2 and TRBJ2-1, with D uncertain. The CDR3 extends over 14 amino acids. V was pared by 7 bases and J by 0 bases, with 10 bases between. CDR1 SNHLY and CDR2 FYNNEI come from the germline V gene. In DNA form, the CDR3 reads TGTGCCAGCACATCACAGAGCTCCTACAATGAGCAGTTCTTC. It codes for CASTSQSSYNEQFF.

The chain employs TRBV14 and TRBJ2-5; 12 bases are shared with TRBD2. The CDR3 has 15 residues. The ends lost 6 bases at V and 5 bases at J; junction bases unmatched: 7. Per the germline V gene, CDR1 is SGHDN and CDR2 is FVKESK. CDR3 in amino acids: CASSTSGGYTETQYF. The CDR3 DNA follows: TGTGCCAGCAGTACTAGCGGGGGGTATACGGAGACCCAGTACTTC.

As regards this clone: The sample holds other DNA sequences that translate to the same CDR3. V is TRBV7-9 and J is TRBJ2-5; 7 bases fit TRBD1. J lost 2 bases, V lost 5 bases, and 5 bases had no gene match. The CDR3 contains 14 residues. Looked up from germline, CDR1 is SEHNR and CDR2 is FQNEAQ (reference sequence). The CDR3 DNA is TGTGCCAGCAGCCCGCTGGGACAGCAAGAGACCCAGTACTTC. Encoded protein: CASSPLGQQETQYF.

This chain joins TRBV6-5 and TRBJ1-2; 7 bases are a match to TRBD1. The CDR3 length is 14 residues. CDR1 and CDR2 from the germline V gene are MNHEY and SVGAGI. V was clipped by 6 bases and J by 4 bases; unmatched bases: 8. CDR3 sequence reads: CASSSQGTVYGYTF. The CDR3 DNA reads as TGTGCCAGCAGCTCTCAAGGGACAGTCTATGGCTACACCTTC.

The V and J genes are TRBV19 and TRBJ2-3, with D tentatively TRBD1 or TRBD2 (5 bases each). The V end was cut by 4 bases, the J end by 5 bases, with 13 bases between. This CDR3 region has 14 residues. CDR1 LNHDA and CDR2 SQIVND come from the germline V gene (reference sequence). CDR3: CASSTQGVIDTQYF. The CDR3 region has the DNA TGTGCCAGTAGTACCCAGGGAGTCATAGATACGCAGTATTTT.

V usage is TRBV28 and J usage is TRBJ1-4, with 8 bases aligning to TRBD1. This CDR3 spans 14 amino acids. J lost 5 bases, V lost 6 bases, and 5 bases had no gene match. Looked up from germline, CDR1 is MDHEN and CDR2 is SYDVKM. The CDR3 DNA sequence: TGTGCCAGCAGCGGACAGGGTTTGAATGAAAAACTGTTTTTT. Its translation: CASSGQGLNEKLFF.

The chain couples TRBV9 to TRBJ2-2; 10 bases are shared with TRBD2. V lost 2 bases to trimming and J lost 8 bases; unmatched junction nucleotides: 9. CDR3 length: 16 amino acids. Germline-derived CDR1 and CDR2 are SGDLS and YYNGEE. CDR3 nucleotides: TGTGCCAGCAGCGTTTTGCCTAGCGGGAGTTCGGGGGAGCTGTTTTTT. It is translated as CASSVLPSGSSGELFF.

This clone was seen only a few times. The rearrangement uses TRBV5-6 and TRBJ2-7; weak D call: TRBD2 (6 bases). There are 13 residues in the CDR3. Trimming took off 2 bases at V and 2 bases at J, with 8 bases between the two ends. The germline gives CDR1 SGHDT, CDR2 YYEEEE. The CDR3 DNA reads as TGTGCCAGCAGCTTTAGCGGAACCTACGAGCAGTACTTC. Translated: CASSFSGTYEQYF. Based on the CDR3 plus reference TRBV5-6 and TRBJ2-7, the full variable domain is DAGVTQSPTHLIKTRGQQVTLRCSPKSGHDTVSWYQQALGQGPQFIFQYYEEEERQRGNFPDRFSGHQFPNYSSELNVNALLLGDSALYLCASSFSGTYEQYFGPGTRLTVT.

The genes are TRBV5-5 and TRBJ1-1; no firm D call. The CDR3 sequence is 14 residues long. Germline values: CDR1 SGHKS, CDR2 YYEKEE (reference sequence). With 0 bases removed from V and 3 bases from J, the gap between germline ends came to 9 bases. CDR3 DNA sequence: TGTGCCAGCAGCTTGGAAGTGTTGGACACTGAAGCTTTCTTT. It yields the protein CASSLEVLDTEAFF.

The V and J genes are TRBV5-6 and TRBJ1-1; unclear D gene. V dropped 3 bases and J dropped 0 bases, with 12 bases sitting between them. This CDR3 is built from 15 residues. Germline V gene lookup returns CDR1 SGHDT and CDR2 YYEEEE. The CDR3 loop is CASSSPGYMNTEAFF. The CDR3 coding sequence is TGTGCCAGCAGCTCACCCGGATACATGAACACTGAAGCTTTCTTT. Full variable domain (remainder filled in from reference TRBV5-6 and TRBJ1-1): DAGVTQSPTHLIKTRGQQVTLRCSPKSGHDTVSWYQQALGQGPQFIFQYYEEEERQRGNFPDRFSGHQFPNYSSELNVNALLLGDSALYLCASSSPGYMNTEAFFGQGTRLTVV.

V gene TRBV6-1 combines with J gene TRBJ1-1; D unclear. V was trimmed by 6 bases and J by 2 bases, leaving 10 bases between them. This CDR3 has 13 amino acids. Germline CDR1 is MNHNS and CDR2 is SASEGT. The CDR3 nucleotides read TGTGCCAGCAGGGACGGGATAAACACTGAAGCTTTCTTT. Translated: CASRDGINTEAFF.